This entry lists 11 T cell receptor beta chains sequenced from one sample in a study of blood T cell repertoires in COVID-19. The assay was immunoSEQ multiplex PCR, and TCRdb's table has in-frame clones only and misses some. The repertoire has 250,000 or so clones, approximately 83% of them found once; the top ten carry around 2%. The sequenced sample consisted of peripheral blood. These receptor sequences come from a man aged 25-45 years who had recovered from COVID-19.

As concerns this clone: The same CDR3 is also encoded by other DNA sequences in this sample. The CDR3 spells CASSLGAGIQETQYF. The CDR3 DNA is TGTGCCAGCAGCTTAGGGGCGGGGATACAAGAGACCCAGTACTTC. The V and J genes are TRBV7-9 and TRBJ2-5, with D maybe TRBD2 (6 bases). The CDR3 is 15 residues long. Germline V CDR1 and CDR2: SEHNR, FQNEAQ (reference sequence). The V end was cut by 1 base, the J end by 2 bases, with 11 bases between.

The V and J genes are TRBV6-5 and TRBJ1-1; D remains ambiguous. Trimming cost V 7 bases and J 8 bases, with 14 bases left between them. CDR3 length: 12 amino acids. The germline gives CDR1 MNHEY, CDR2 SVGAGI. This chain's CDR3 is CASIGGSAEAFF. The CDR3 DNA follows: TGTGCCAGCATAGGTGGCAGCGCGGAAGCTTTCTTT.

This clone has more than one count but fewer than ten. The chain joins TRBV7-9 to TRBJ2-1, with 8 bases identical to TRBD2. The germline gives CDR1 SEHNR, CDR2 FQNEAQ (reference sequence). The CDR3 loop spans 16 amino acids. V lost 8 bases and J lost 0; bases outside the gene matches: 9. CDR3 sequence: CASEGRGASSYNEQFF. CDR3 DNA sequence: TGTGCCAGCGAAGGGCGGGGGGCTAGCTCCTACAATGAGCAGTTCTTC.

This chain connects TRBV15 to TRBJ1-2; D perhaps matches TRBD1 (6 bases). Trimming pared 0 bases from V and 6 bases from J, leaving 20 bases between. The germline V gene has CDR1 LNHNV and CDR2 YYDKDF (reference sequence). This CDR3 is built from 17 residues. The CDR3 coding sequence is TGTGCCACCAGCAGAGATTTCCAGGGGATTTTCCCTAATGGCTACACCTTC. Amino acids: CATSRDFQGIFPNGYTF.

This sequence joins TRBV16 and TRBJ2-2; tentatively, D is TRBD1 (6 bases). Trimming stripped 4 bases from V and 0 bases from J, with 12 bases between. CDR3 size: 16 residues. CDR1 and CDR2 from the germline V gene are KGHSY and FQNENV. The CDR3 spells CASSPRGGSNTGELFF. The DNA of the CDR3 is TGTGCCAGCAGCCCACGAGGGGGATCGAACACCGGGGAGCTGTTTTTT.

V is TRBV19 and J is TRBJ1-1; D unresolved. CDR1 is LNHDA and CDR2 is SQIVND in the germline V gene (reference sequence). V was shortened by 8 bases and J by 7 bases, with 14 bases between the two germline ends. The CDR3 has 12 residues. The CDR3 coding sequence is TGTGCCAGTGAAGGAGAGCCTAGTGAAGCTTTCTTT. The encoded protein is CASEGEPSEAFF.

This clone was picked up one time. The chain carries TRBV18 and TRBJ2-1; the D gene is possibly TRBD1 (5 bases). V was cut by 0 bases and J by 10 bases, with 7 bases left in between. Per germline, CDR1 KGHSH and CDR2 LQKENI. The CDR3 spans 12 residues. CDR3 region: CASSPPWTEQFF. DNA of the CDR3: TGTGCCAGCTCACCACCTTGGACAGAGCAGTTCTTC.

V usage is TRBV6-6 and J usage is TRBJ1-6; D might be TRBD1 (5 bases). Germline values: CDR1 MNHNY, CDR2 SVGAGI (reference sequence). CDR3 length: 15 amino acids. With 6 bases removed from V and 3 bases from J, the gap between germline ends came to 12 bases. The CDR3 nucleotides are TGTGCCAGCAGACAGGACGGAATCTATAATTCACCCCTCCACTTT. It encodes CASRQDGIYNSPLHF.

The table lists this clone with a few counts. The rearrangement joins TRBV28 to TRBJ1-6; 7 nucleotides line up with TRBD1. Germline CDR1 and CDR2: MDHEN and SYDVKM. V lost 3 bases to trimming and J lost 8 bases; unmatched junction nucleotides: 4. The CDR3 contains 14 residues. DNA for the CDR3: TGTGCCAGCAGTTTCAGGACAGGTGATTCACCCCTCCACTTT. It encodes CASSFRTGDSPLHF.

CDR3 coding DNA: TGTGCCAGCCCCGCCCCGGCGGGGCAGTACGTC. Translating gives CASPAPAGQYV. The chain carries TRBV28 and TRBJ2-7, with a tentative D call TRBD2 (5 bases). Germline assignment: CDR1 MDHEN and CDR2 SYDVKM. This CDR3 region has 11 residues. With 8 bases removed from V and 9 bases from J, the gap between germline ends came to 14 bases.

V gene TRBV28 combines with J gene TRBJ1-2; D not certain. The V and J ends lost 3 bases and 4 bases respectively, with 9 bases between them. CDR3 length: 13 amino acids. The germline V gene encodes CDR1 MDHEN and CDR2 SYDVKM. CDR3 sequence (DNA): TGTGCCAGCAGTTTTGGAGGTGCCTATGGCTACACCTTC. It specifies CASSFGGAYGYTF.